The source of this TCR beta chain is a study of shared clonotypes between healthy human individuals. Overall study results and limits: Large depth notwithstanding, sorted-subset sequencing proved incomplete by rarefaction. Between a few donors, naive CD4 clonotypes were shared at a level of about 5%. Only a few donors were included, so the genetic and exposure-history diversity represented was limited.

It was around 190 ng DNA, 33,000 or so T cell genomes, that sorted-subset replicate PCRs used. Measured with immunoSEQ multiplex PCR; TCRdb has only the in-frame clones, and not every one. The sample includes about 1.1 million clones, approximately 75% of them seen just once. Comments on this clone: Its antigen is as yet unknown.

Specimen: memory CD4+ T cells from PBMCs. Subset in this sample: CD45RA-negative fraction. The sequence was collected from a man in his late teens or twenties in good health. Some clones in this sample may be carry-over from other donors' samples.

The CDR3 bases are TGCAGCGTTGTCTGGACAGGCTCTGGGGCCAACGTCCTGACTTTC. Translation gives CSVVWTGSGANVLTF. The rearrangement uses TRBV29-1 and TRBJ2-6; 7 bases line up with TRBD1. The CDR3 loop spans 15 amino acids. The germline CDR1 and CDR2 sequences are SQVTM and ANQGSEA. Unmatched junction bases numbered 3, after V lost 4 bases and J lost 0 bases.